A single sample is the source of the 13 T cell receptor beta chains below, sequenced in a study of breast tumors, draining lymph nodes, adjacent tissues. The lymph nodes were axillary draining lymph nodes from breast cancer patients. TCRdb independently ran MiXCR on the multiplex PCR reads; one entry per CDR3 protein. The data show about 270,000 distinct CDR3 sequences, 30% seen once. The sequencing sample was made of axillary lymph node tissue. All receptors come from a female donor with breast cancer. Some clones in this sample may be carry-over from other donors' samples.

On this clonotype itself: This may stem from a read error, because a much larger clone lies one nucleotide away. The V gene is TRBV5-1, the J gene TRBJ2-1, with D possibly called TRBD1 or TRBD2 (7 bases each). The CDR3 loop spans 15 amino acids. Germline V gene lookup returns CDR1 SGHRS and CDR2 YFSETQ. CDR3 sequence reads: CASRIRGEGYNEQSF. The CDR3 DNA follows: TGCGCCAGCAGGATCAGGGGGGAGGGGTACAATGAGCAGTCCTTC.

A remark on this clonotype: It may be a read error: a sequence one base away is much more abundant. The chain joins TRBV18 to TRBJ2-3, with D unclear. Looked up from germline, CDR1 is KGHSH and CDR2 is LQKENI. The CDR3 consists of 12 residues. CDR3 region: CASSPPADAQYF. The DNA of the CDR3 is TGTGCCAGCTCACCACCGGCAGATGCGCAGTATTTT.

At least ten counts were recorded for this clonotype. The genes are TRBV11-2 and TRBJ2-5; possible D gene TRBD2, 7 bases. The germline V gene encodes CDR1 SGHAT and CDR2 FQNNGV. V shed 3 bases and J shed 4 bases, with 12 bases lying between them. This CDR3 is 14 amino acids long. CDR3 sequence reads: CASSFEGGAETQYF. CDR3 DNA sequence: TGTGCCAGCAGCTTTGAGGGGGGGGCAGAGACCCAGTACTTC.

This clonotype was recorded at least ten times. V usage is TRBV7-9 and J usage is TRBJ2-7, with D perhaps TRBD2 (5 bases). V was shortened by 5 bases and J by 3 bases, with 17 bases between the two germline ends. This CDR3 spans 15 amino acids. Germline V gene data show CDR1 as SEHNR and CDR2 as FQNEAQ (reference sequence). This chain's CDR3 is CASSPNSGSLYEQYF. CDR3 coding DNA: TGTGCCAGCAGCCCCAACTCGGGATCTCTCTACGAGCAGTACTTC.

The V and J genes are TRBV12-3 or TRBV12-4 and TRBJ2-7, with D tentatively TRBD2 (5 bases). The CDR3 sequence is 15 residues long. V shed 6 bases and J shed 4 bases, with 19 bases lying between them. DNA of the CDR3: TGTGCCAGCAGCCACCCGGGAACACTGATGTACGAGCAGTACTTC. Translating it yields CASSHPGTLMYEQYF.

The J gene is TRBJ2-5, the V gene TRBV7-9; TRBD2 aligns across 7 bases. This CDR3 is built from 14 residues. J was trimmed by 2 bases and V by 4 bases; bases with no gene match: 4. CDR1 and CDR2 from the germline V gene are SEHNR and FQNEAQ (reference sequence). CDR3 nucleotide sequence: TGTGCCAGCAGCTGGGGGGGAGGGCAAGAGACCCAGTACTTC. Translated: CASSWGGGQETQYF.

This clonotype was observed many times. J is TRBJ2-3 and V is TRBV6-1, with a possible D match to TRBD1 (6 bases). The germline V and J ends were trimmed by 10 bases and 2 bases, with 13 bases remaining between them. In germline, CDR1 is MNHNS, CDR2 SASEGT. The CDR3 runs to 13 residues. The CDR3 here is CATRDTHTDTQYF. CDR3 bases: TGTGCCACCAGGGACACACACACAGATACGCAGTATTTT.

With regard to this clonotype: A much larger clone differs from this one at a single base, so this may be a read error. The rearrangement joins TRBV5-4 to TRBJ2-1; 7 bases align to TRBD1. Germline CDR1 SGHNT, CDR2 YYREEE (reference sequence). This CDR3 has 12 amino acids. Trimming cost V 0 bases and J 9 bases; bases outside gene matches: 0. DNA for the CDR3: TGTGCCAGCAGCTTGGAGGGGGCTGAGCAGTTCTTC. Its protein is CASSLEGAEQFF.

Remarks on this clonotype: One junction end does not reproduce the germline sequence, and a read error may be involved. V usage is TRBV7-8 and J usage is TRBJ2-7; no firm D call. The CDR3 has 12 amino acids. The V gene's germline CDR1 is SGHVS and CDR2 FQNEAQ. CDR3 sequence reads: CTSSTDGYQQYF. In nucleotides, the CDR3 is TGTACCAGCAGCACGGACGGCTACCAGCAGTACTTC. The full variable domain, rest sourced from reference TRBV7-8 and TRBJ2-7, is GAGVSQSPRYKVAKRGQDVALRCDPISGHVSLFWYQQALGQGPEFLTYFQNEAQLDKSGLPSDRFFAERPEGSVSTLKIQRTQQEDSAVYLCTSSTDGYQQYFGPGTRLTVT.

The table lists this clonotype with many counts. The CDR3 DNA reads TGTGCCATCGCGCACGCAGGGGGCCGGGAGACCCAGTACTTC. This sequence encodes CAIAHAGGRETQYF. The chain combines TRBV10-3 with TRBJ2-5, with 8 positions matching TRBD1. CDR1 and CDR2 (germline): ENHRY, SYGVKD. The V gene end was trimmed by 8 bases and the J gene end by 5 bases; junction bases not matched to a gene: 10. This CDR3 contains 14 residues.

As for this clonotype: A much larger clone differs by one base, so this may be a read error. The V call is TRBV7-2, the J call TRBJ2-4; D unclear. From germline, CDR1 is SGHTA and CDR2 FQGNSA. CDR3 length equals 13 residues. The CDR3 reads CVSSLEARNIQYF. The CDR3 DNA sequence: TGTGTCAGCAGCTTAGAGGCCAGAAACATTCAGTACTTC.

There are a few counts of this clonotype. The chain couples TRBV6-1 to TRBJ1-5, with TRBD1 matching over 12 bases. This CDR3 has 16 amino acids. J gave up 7 bases and V 4 bases, and 8 bases lay outside the gene matches. Per the germline V gene, CDR1 is MNHNS and CDR2 is SASEGT. CDR3 protein: CASSVGTGGVSQPQHF. CDR3 nucleotide sequence: TGTGCCAGCAGTGTTGGGACAGGGGGCGTGAGCCAGCCCCAGCATTTT.

V usage is TRBV18 and J usage is TRBJ2-7; D not certain. This CDR3 has 13 residues. CDR1 KGHSH and CDR2 LQKENI come from the germline V gene. V was clipped by 4 bases and J by 3 bases, with 10 bases between them. The CDR3, as DNA: TGTGCCAGCTCACTGTCAGCACACTACGAGCAGTACTTC. Its translation is CASSLSAHYEQYF.